This TCR beta chain was obtained from a study of blood T cell repertoires in COVID-19. About the study: PBMCs, B-cell-depleted T cells, or T cells were the source of the cDNA or gDNA that made up the material.

Seattle-derived patients entered the study during active infection and were followed longitudinally. CDR3 length equals 14 residues. V was shortened by 4 bases and J by 2 bases, with 13 bases between the two germline ends. Germline V gene data show CDR1 as SQVTM and CDR2 as ANQGSEA. In the authors' workflow: From reference gene primer amplification, estimates of nucleated cell counts were derived. Clones were sequenced by immunoSEQ multiplex PCR, and TCRdb holds only the in-frame ones, with some missing. Clonal size and the V and J genes are those of that table, whereas D and trimming came from the DNA. This sample yields roughly 480,000 clones, of which 89% are seen a single time; roughly 0.84% belongs to the top ten.

The TCR was taken from a man aged 18 to 30 with COVID-19, enrolled during active disease. What was sequenced was peripheral blood. V is TRBV29-1 and J is TRBJ2-3, with unresolved D. The CDR3 nucleotides are TGCAGCGTTGGTCCAGCGTACTTCACAGATACGCAGTATTTT. Amino acids: CSVGPAYFTDTQYF.